Below are 4 T cell receptor beta chains sequenced from a single sample in a study of shared T cell receptors in the human thymus. The method was immunoSEQ multiplex PCR; TCRdb's version includes in-frame clones alone and lacks a portion of them. The table has about 380,000 clones, 95% seen once. Sequenced input: thymocytes. The receptors were gathered from a human donor.

The chain is built from TRBV6-1 and TRBJ2-7; the match to TRBD1 covers 9 bases. The CDR3 has 15 residues. V lost 4 bases, J lost 2 bases, and 6 bases stayed unmatched. Germline CDR1 is MNHNS and CDR2 is SASEGT. For the CDR3, the DNA is TGTGCCAGCAGTGGGGGAGGGACAGGGACCTACGAGCAGTACTTC. It codes for CASSGGGTGTYEQYF.

The chain combines TRBV9 with TRBJ1-2; D is ambiguous. CDR3 length: 21 residues. Germline CDR1 reads SGDLS; CDR2 reads YYNGEE. The V and J ends lost 3 bases and 5 bases respectively, with 35 bases between them. The CDR3 spells CASSGALKATVSRPFFYGYTF. CDR3 in DNA: TGTGCCAGCAGCGGTGCCCTCAAAGCGACCGTGTCGAGACCCTTTTTTTATGGCTACACCTTC.

V is TRBV27 and J is TRBJ1-3; D unresolved. The CDR3 has 12 residues. The germline V gene has CDR1 MNHEY and CDR2 SMNVEV (reference sequence). V was pared by 8 bases and J by 4 bases, with 9 bases between. The CDR3 DNA sequence: TGTGCCAGCCGCGGTTCGGGAAACACCATATATTTT. Its translation is CASRGSGNTIYF.

This clone has just one count. The CDR3, as DNA: TGCGCCAGCAGCTCCCGGGACAGGGGTATGGGGACCTACGAGCAGTACTTC. Protein sequence: CASSSRDRGMGTYEQYF. The V call is TRBV5-1, the J call TRBJ2-7; TRBD1 agrees at 10 bases. Trimming removed 3 bases from V and 2 bases from J; junction bases left unmatched: 11. Germline V CDR1 and CDR2: SGHRS, YFSETQ. The CDR3 sequence is 17 residues long.